A selection of T cell receptor beta chains follows, all from one sample in a study of response to subunit inactivated influenza vaccine. Via MiXCR, TCRdb re-called the RT-PCR reads, giving one row per CDR3 protein. The repertoire holds 170,000 or so distinct CDR3 sequences, with around 11% as singletons. Material: CD8+ T cells sorted from PBMCs, obtained about 24 months after vaccination. These receptors were obtained from a man aged 50-75 years who received an inactivated influenza vaccine. The CDR3 runs from the conserved cysteine through the conserved F or W. A D gene is named only where the DNA matches it firmly. Clone size, where shown, is once, few, many, or a class for clones that have expanded.

v_gene	j_gene	abundance	d_gene	CDR3aa	CDR3nt
TRBV28	TRBJ2-1	.	.	CASKSGIKNNEQFF	TGTGCCAGCAAGTCGGGGATTAAAAACAATGAGCAGTTCTTC
TRBV6-5	TRBJ2-1	.	TRBD2	CASSYASGSYYNEQFF	TGTGCCAGCAGTTACGCTAGCGGGAGTTACTACAATGAGCAGTTCTTC
TRBV9	TRBJ2-7	few	.	CASSVGQNYEQYF	TGTGCCAGCAGCGTCGGACAGAACTACGAGCAGTACTTC
TRBV20-1	TRBJ2-2	few	.	CSARDRSDPRDGELFF	TGCAGTGCTAGAGATCGGAGCGATCCGAGGGACGGGGAGCTGTTTTTT
TRBV7-9	TRBJ2-5	many	.	CASSPPWGASETQYF	TGTGCCAGCAGCCCGCCCTGGGGGGCTTCAGAGACCCAGTACTTC
TRBV25-1	TRBJ2-1	few	TRBD2	CASSAGLAGEHEQFF	TGTGCCAGCAGTGCCGGACTAGCGGGAGAACATGAGCAGTTCTTC
TRBV25-1	TRBJ2-1	.	TRBD1	CASSESGRGREEQFF	TGTGCCAGCAGTGAATCTGGAAGGGGGCGCGAAGAGCAGTTCTTC
TRBV29-1	TRBJ2-1	few	TRBD2	CSVTSGRAGEQFF	TGCAGCGTTACTAGCGGGAGGGCCGGGGAGCAGTTCTTC
TRBV27	TRBJ2-2	few	.	CASSSVTNTGELFF	TGTGCCAGCTCTAGCGTAACGAACACCGGGGAGCTGTTTTTT
TRBV4-1	TRBJ2-7	few	TRBD1	CASSPLQGPLSYEQYF	TGCGCCAGCAGCCCCCTACAGGGGCCCCTCTCCTACGAGCAGTACTTC
TRBV16	TRBJ1-4	.	.	CASSSKLGANEKLFF	TGTGCCAGCAGCTCCAAGTTGGGGGCTAATGAAAAACTGTTTTTT
TRBV12-3/TRBV12-4	TRBJ2-5	few	TRBD2	CASSPLAGGAETQYF	TGTGCCAGCAGTCCACTAGCGGGAGGGGCAGAGACCCAGTACTTC
TRBV20-1	TRBJ2-2	few	TRBD2	CSADPASGGNTGELFF	TGCAGTGCTGACCCAGCTAGCGGTGGGAACACCGGGGAGCTGTTTTTT
TRBV20-1	TRBJ2-7	few	.	CSAPPGLGIYEQYF	TGCAGTGCCCCACCGGGACTCGGGATCTACGAGCAGTACTTC
TRBV19	TRBJ2-7	few	.	CASSIGGEAGSYEQYF	TGTGCCAGTAGTATCGGCGGGGAGGCTGGGTCCTACGAGCAGTACTTC
TRBV12-3/TRBV12-4	TRBJ1-5	many	.	CASSGRDYSNQPQHF	TGTGCCAGCAGTGGGAGGGATTATAGCAATCAGCCCCAGCATTTT
TRBV11-2	TRBJ2-3	.	.	CASSLVGGAGTDTLYF	TGTGCCAGCAGCTTAGTGGGGGGGGCTGGCACAGATACGCTGTATTTT
TRBV4-3	TRBJ2-7	.	.	CASSQDRGRGGKISYEQYF	TGCGCCAGCAGCCAAGATAGGGGCAGGGGGGGGAAAATTTCCTACGAGCAGTACTTC
TRBV20-1	TRBJ2-1	.	.	CSAREVKGESYNEQFF	TGCAGTGCTAGAGAAGTGAAGGGGGAGAGCTACAATGAGCAGTTCTTC
TRBV27	TRBJ2-1	many	TRBD2	CASKKTGGPRNEQFF	TGTGCCAGCAAGAAAACGGGGGGGCCGAGGAATGAGCAGTTCTTC
TRBV28	TRBJ2-4	many	.	CASSLGTGRDIQYF	TGTGCCAGCAGTCTTGGGACTGGGCGCGACATTCAGTACTTC
TRBV29-1	TRBJ2-1	many	.	CSVGRNNEQFF	TGCAGCGTCGGGCGAAACAATGAGCAGTTCTTC
TRBV28	TRBJ2-3	.	.	CASSFGHQSTDTQYF	TGTGCCAGCAGTTTCGGACACCAAAGCACAGATACGCAGTATTTT
TRBV6-1	TRBJ1-5	few	.	CASSEVIRFSNQPQHF	TGTGCCAGCAGTGAAGTGATTCGATTTAGCAATCAGCCCCAGCATTTT
TRBV5-1	TRBJ1-1	.	TRBD1	CASSLAAQGRTEAFF	TGCGCCAGCAGCTTGGCCGCACAGGGGCGAACTGAAGCTTTCTTT
TRBV5-1	TRBJ2-1	few	.	CASSSQLTGRNNEQFF	TGCGCCAGCAGCTCCCAACTCACAGGGAGAAACAATGAGCAGTTCTTC
TRBV6-9	TRBJ2-2	few	TRBD2	CASSTRVAGVHTGELFF	TGTGCCAGCAGTACCAGGGTAGCGGGAGTGCACACCGGGGAGCTGTTTTTT
TRBV4-2	TRBJ2-3	many	.	CASSQLGGYDTQYF	TGTGCCAGCAGCCAACTAGGGGGTTATGATACGCAGTATTTT
TRBV4-3	TRBJ2-2	.	.	CASSQVYGGPGYIGGELFF	TGCGCCAGCAGCCAAGTATACGGTGGGCCAGGGTATATCGGCGGGGAGCTGTTTTTT
TRBV6-5	TRBJ1-1	.	.	CASSFRSNTEAFF	TGTGCCAGCAGTTTCCGGTCGAACACTGAAGCTTTCTTT
TRBV12-3/TRBV12-4	TRBJ2-2	few	.	CASRLSWGGELFF	TGTGCCAGCAGGCTATCCTGGGGCGGGGAGCTGTTTTTT
TRBV9	TRBJ1-4	.	TRBD1	CASSVEAGGSEKLFF	TGTGCCAGCAGCGTAGAGGCAGGGGGCAGTGAAAAACTGTTTTTT
TRBV7-9	TRBJ2-5	many	TRBD1	CASSTSTGEETQYF	TGTGCCAGCAGCACCTCGACAGGGGAAGAGACCCAGTACTTC
TRBV28	TRBJ2-1	few	TRBD1	CASWDSPAYNEQFF	TGTGCCAGCTGGGACAGCCCTGCCTACAATGAGCAGTTCTTC
TRBV10-3	TRBJ2-7	.	TRBD2	CAISDVRSGGRYEQYF	TGTGCCATCAGTGATGTGAGGAGCGGGGGCCGCTACGAGCAGTACTTC
TRBV27	TRBJ1-2	many	.	CAARGQTSTHGYTF	TGTGCCGCCCGGGGGCAGACTAGTACTCATGGCTACACCTTC
TRBV5-1	TRBJ2-7	few	.	CASSLAAGSLYEQYF	TGCGCCAGCAGCTTGGCTGCGGGTTCTCTCTACGAGCAGTACTTC
TRBV6-5	TRBJ2-7	few	TRBD2	CASSLPAGEATYEQYF	TGTGCCAGCAGTCTACCAGCGGGAGAGGCGACCTACGAGCAGTACTTC
TRBV7-3	TRBJ2-1	.	.	CASSPLRPGSYNEQFF	TGTGCCAGCAGCCCCCTTCGCCCTGGCTCCTACAATGAGCAGTTCTTC
TRBV10-1	TRBJ2-5	few	.	CASSEAVAETQYF	TGCGCCAGCAGTGAGGCCGTAGCGGAGACCCAGTACTTC
TRBV28	TRBJ2-7	.	TRBD2	CASTTGGSREQYF	TGTGCCAGCACTACCGGGGGGTCCCGCGAGCAGTACTTC
TRBV29-1	TRBJ1-2	few	.	CSVMGSGYTF	TGCAGCGTTATGGGCTCTGGCTACACCTTC
TRBV7-7	TRBJ2-3	.	.	CASSPRPPSEEPKSTDTQYF	TGTGCCAGCAGCCCACGCCCCCCTAGCGAAGAACCAAAGAGCACAGATACGCAGTATTTT
TRBV20-1	TRBJ1-1	few	.	CSARGGLEGAFF	TGCAGTGCTAGAGGGGGGTTGGAGGGAGCTTTCTTT
TRBV12-3/TRBV12-4	TRBJ1-2	.	TRBD1	CASSPVIAGGLGYTF	TGTGCCAGCAGCCCCGTCATTGCAGGGGGCCTTGGCTACACCTTC
TRBV4-2	TRBJ1-1	many	.	CASSQVMGAGTEAFF	TGTGCCAGCAGCCAAGTGATGGGGGCAGGCACTGAAGCTTTCTTT
TRBV28	TRBJ2-2	few	TRBD2	CASSFVGLAGDTGELFF	TGTGCCAGCAGTTTTGTGGGACTAGCGGGAGATACCGGTGAGCTGTTTTTT
TRBV6-1	TRBJ1-2	once	.	CASSLVDSTNYGYTF	TGTGCCAGCAGCCTTGTTGACAGTACTAACTATGGCTACACCTTC
TRBV4-1	TRBJ2-3	many	.	CASSQPTGSTDTQYF	TGCGCCAGCAGCCAACCGACGGGAAGCACAGATACGCAGTATTTT